These 14 T cell receptor beta chains came from one sample sequenced in a study of glioma-infiltrating T cells. Amplification of TCR alpha and beta CDR3 regions from RNA used iRepertoire nested multiplex PCR. Each CDR3 protein is one row after TCRdb ran MiXCR on the multiplex PCR reads. Among around 97,000 distinct CDR3 sequences listed, around 29% were seen once. Material: glioma tissue, nonneoplastic brain tissue, or PBMCs (not recorded which). These receptors originate from a human donor with low-grade glioma or glioblastoma, undergoing nonglioma brain surgery, or in good health (not recorded which).

Of note for this clonotype: Given a much more abundant clone one base away, this may be a read error. The CDR3 here is CASSEWGNQPQHF. Here the CDR3 DNA reads TGTGCCAGCAGTGAGTGGGGGAACCAGCCCCAGCATTTT. The chain combines TRBV6-4 with TRBJ1-5; D is perhaps TRBD1 (5 bases). The germline V gene has CDR1 MRHNA and CDR2 SNTAGT. V lost 3 bases and J lost 7, with 10 bases in between. The CDR3 sequence is 13 residues long.

In this sample, this clonotype turned up a few times. The chain links TRBV29-1 to TRBJ2-7; D possibly uses TRBD1 or TRBD2 (5 bases each). CDR1 is SQVTM, CDR2 ANQGSEA, per germline. The CDR3 extends over 12 amino acids. V was pared by 4 bases and J by 3 bases, with 10 bases between. CDR3 sequence reads: CSVVRGVYEQYF. DNA of the CDR3: TGCAGCGTTGTTAGGGGAGTCTACGAGCAGTACTTC.

Concerning this clonotype: This sequence may be a read error, since a much larger clone differs from it by one base. J is TRBJ2-7 and V is TRBV7-9; no definite D call. CDR3 length: 12 residues. In germline, CDR1 is SEHNR, CDR2 FQNEAQ (reference sequence). The CDR3 region is CASSLPFYEKYF. The DNA of the CDR3 is TGTGCCAGCAGCCTCCCCTTCTACGAGAAGTACTTC. The full variable domain, in which reference TRBV7-9 and TRBJ2-7 provide the parts outside the CDR3, is DTGVSQNPRHKITKRGQNVTFRCDPISEHNRLYWYRQTLGQGPEFLTYFQNEAQLEKSRLLSDRFSAERPKGSFSTLEIQRTEQGDSAMYLCASSLPFYEKYFGPGTRLTVT.

There are many counts of this clonotype. The chain combines TRBV2 with TRBJ1-2; 9 bases agree with TRBD1. Germline-derived CDR1 and CDR2 are SNHLY and FYNNEI. This CDR3 has 13 amino acids. Unmatched junction bases numbered 8, after V lost 6 bases and J lost 9 bases. The CDR3 loop is CASRPGTGSSYTF. The CDR3 region has the DNA TGTGCCAGCAGACCCGGGACAGGGTCAAGCTACACCTTC.

Turning to this clonotype: A much larger clone sits a single nucleotide away, making a read error possible. The chain carries TRBV20-1 and TRBJ2-2; tentatively, D is TRBD1 or TRBD2 (6 bases each). The CDR3 consists of 14 residues. Germline loops: CDR1 DFQATT, CDR2 SNEGSKA (reference sequence). The CDR3 nucleotides are TGCAGTGCTAGTTGGGGGGCGAACACCAGGGAGCTGTTTTTT. This codes for CSASWGANTRELFF.

The chain couples TRBV18 to TRBJ1-1; D is unresolved. The CDR3 covers 18 residues. V was shortened by 2 bases and J by 2 bases, with 21 bases between the two germline ends. Germline lookup yields CDR1 KGHSH and CDR2 LQKENI. The CDR3: CASSPYADLQRLNTEAFF. Written as DNA, the CDR3 is TGTGCCAGCTCACCATACGCGGATTTACAGAGATTAAACACTGAAGCTTTCTTT.

This clonotype was observed a few times. The V gene is TRBV7-8, the J gene TRBJ2-3; the D gene is possibly TRBD1 (5 bases). V lost 5 bases and J 13 bases, leaving 22 bases between the germline ends. This CDR3 comprises 14 residues. Germline CDR1 SGHVS, CDR2 FQNEAQ. CDR3: CASSPRRGAEHEYF. DNA of the CDR3: TGTGCCAGCAGCCCACGCCGTGGGGCGGAGCACGAGTATTTT.

On this clonotype: A much bigger clone sits one base away, suggesting this may be a read error. The genes are TRBV7-2 and TRBJ2-3; D is undetermined. Looked up from germline, CDR1 is SGHTA and CDR2 is FQGNSA. V was pared by 1 base and J by 0 bases, with 8 bases between. This CDR3 spans 15 amino acids. CDR3 amino acids: CASSLGYPSTDTQYF. The CDR3, as DNA: TGTGCCAGCAGCTTAGGCTACCCTAGCACAGATACGCAGTATTTT.

The CDR3 is CASSPLLGQAEQYF. DNA for the CDR3: TGTGCCAGCAGCCCACTACTGGGACAAGCCGAGCAGTACTTC. V and J are TRBV3-1 and TRBJ2-7; possible D gene TRBD1, 6 bases. The CDR3 is 14 residues long. Germline V gives CDR1 LGHDT, CDR2 YNNKEL (reference sequence). V was shortened by 4 bases and J by 6 bases, with 16 bases between the two germline ends.

This clonotype was seen at least ten times. This rearrangement joins TRBV28 to TRBJ2-7; D ambiguous. Germline V gene lookup returns CDR1 MDHEN and CDR2 SYDVKM. This CDR3 contains 12 residues. V dropped 6 bases and J dropped 5 bases, with 11 bases sitting between them. The DNA for the CDR3 is TGTGCCAGCAGCCCCAACCCCCACGAGCAGTACTTC. It is translated as CASSPNPHEQYF.

Only one count was recorded for this clonotype. Given a much more abundant clone one base away, this may be a read error. This sequence joins TRBV6-1 and TRBJ1-5; D uncertain. V dropped 6 bases and J dropped 8 bases, with 14 bases sitting between them. The CDR3 is 13 amino acids. Germline CDR1 reads MNHNS; CDR2 reads SASEGT. The CDR3 region is CASSLQCREPQHF. The CDR3 region has the DNA TGTGCCAGCAGCTTACAGTGTAGGGAGCCCCAGCATTTT.

V usage is TRBV29-1 and J usage is TRBJ2-5; TRBD1 or TRBD2 may be the D gene (5 bases each). Trimming removed 1 base from V and 4 bases from J, with 16 bases in between. Per the germline V gene, CDR1 is SQVTM and CDR2 is ANQGSEA. The CDR3 consists of 15 residues. The DNA for the CDR3 is TGCAGCGTTGAAGGGGCCGGGACCCCGGGAGAGACCCAGTACTTC. Translated, it gives CSVEGAGTPGETQYF.

Ten or more counts support this clonotype. This chain connects TRBV19 to TRBJ2-5; 7 bases map to TRBD1. The germline V gene encodes CDR1 LNHDA and CDR2 SQIVND (reference sequence). Unmatched junction bases numbered 9, after V lost 5 bases and J lost 3 bases. This CDR3 spans 15 amino acids. CDR3 sequence: CASSPPGQWEETQYF. The CDR3 nucleotides are TGTGCCAGTAGTCCCCCGGGACAGTGGGAAGAGACCCAGTACTTC. Drawing the rest from reference TRBV19 and TRBJ2-5, the complete variable domain is DGGITQSPKYLFRKEGQNVTLSCEQNLNHDAMYWYRQDPGQGLRLIYYSQIVNDFQKGDIAEGYSVSREKKESFPLTVTSAQKNPTAFYLCASSPPGQWEETQYFGPGTRLLVL.

About this clonotype: This clone may be a read error of a much larger clone one base away. The chain combines TRBV7-2 with TRBJ2-4; D is perhaps TRBD1 (5 bases). Trimming stripped 1 base from V and 6 bases from J, with 13 bases between. The CDR3 is 15 amino acids. Germline V gene data show CDR1 as SGHTA and CDR2 as FQGNSA. The CDR3 reads CASSLGFDSANIQYF. Written as DNA, the CDR3 is TGTGCCAGCAGCTTAGGGTTTGACAGCGCAAACATTCAGTACTTC. The variable domain in full, with the rest retrieved from reference TRBV7-2 and TRBJ2-4, is GAGVSQSPSNKVTEKGKDVELRCDPISGHTALYWYRQSLGQGLEFLIYFQGNSAPDKSGLPSDRFSAERTGGSVSTLTIQRTQQEDSAVYLCASSLGFDSANIQYFGAGTRLSVL.